This T cell receptor beta chain stems from a study of shared clonotypes between healthy human individuals. Study-level findings and limits: Despite large depth, sorted-subset datasets appeared incompletely sequenced. Generation probabilities of non-shared clonotypes were lower (relative to those shared by all four donors). The represented genetic and exposure-history diversity was limited by the small number of donors.

Germline values: CDR1 SGHDT, CDR2 YYEEEE. CDR3 length: 15 amino acids. The ends lost 2 bases at V and 5 bases at J; junction bases unmatched: 8. Worth noting for this clone: The antigen remains undetermined.

Deep-level running was used for the assay. Profiled with immunoSEQ multiplex PCR; TCRdb holds only in-frame clones, not every one. The table lists approximately 980,000 clones, approximately 80% of them singletons. The gene calls are TRBV5-6 and TRBJ2-5, with 8 positions matching TRBD1. This TCR derives from a man aged 18 to 29 in good health. Sample: memory CD4+ T cells sorted from blood. Subset meaning: CD45RA-negative fraction. The CDR3 DNA reads as TGTGCCAGCAGCTTCTACAGGGGGTTTGAGGAGACCCAGTACTTC. This gives the protein CASSFYRGFEETQYF. Together with reference TRBV5-6 and TRBJ2-5, the CDR3 gives the full variable domain: DAGVTQSPTHLIKTRGQQVTLRCSPKSGHDTVSWYQQALGQGPQFIFQYYEEEERQRGNFPDRFSGHQFPNYSSELNVNALLLGDSALYLCASSFYRGFEETQYFGPGTRLLVL.